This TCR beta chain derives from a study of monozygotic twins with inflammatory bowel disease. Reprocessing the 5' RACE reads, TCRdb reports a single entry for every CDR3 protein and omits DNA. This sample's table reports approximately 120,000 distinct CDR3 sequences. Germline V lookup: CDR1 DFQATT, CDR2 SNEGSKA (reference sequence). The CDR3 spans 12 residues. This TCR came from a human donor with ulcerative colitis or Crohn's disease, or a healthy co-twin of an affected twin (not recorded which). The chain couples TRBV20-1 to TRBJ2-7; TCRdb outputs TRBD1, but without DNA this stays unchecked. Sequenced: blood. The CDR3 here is CSATGQFYEQYF.